This T cell receptor (beta chain) comes out of a study of CXCR3-negative and CXCR3-positive naive CD8 T cells. It was by 5' RACE with UMI labels that the TRB cDNA libraries were prepared. TCRdb reworked the 5' RACE reads into one entry per CDR3 protein, no DNA. Recorded for this sample: approximately 74,000 distinct CDR3 sequences. The length of the CDR3 is 15 residues. Germline loops: CDR1 SGHDT, CDR2 YYEEEE. This clonotype originated in a human donor in good health. Some clones in this sample may be carry-over from other donors' samples. The chain uses TRBV5-6 and TRBJ1-1; the TRBD1 assignment by TCRdb is unverifiable without DNA. Material: naive CXCR3- CD8+ T cells from blood. Stated subset: CD45RO-CCR7+CD27+CD95- naive CD8+ T cells lacking CXCR3 (TNR3-). The CDR3 is CASSLRGTGNTEAFF.